This entry lists 17 T cell receptor beta chains sequenced from one sample in a study of tissue T cells after allogeneic stem cell transplantation. Clones were sequenced by immunoSEQ multiplex PCR, and TCRdb holds only the in-frame ones, with some missing. The repertoire holds over 5,500 clones, about 50% seen once, with about 3.8% in the top ten. Specified time point: mouse harvest day 7 after allogeneic transplant. The graft held 10^6 splenic CD5+ T cells and 10^7 T-cell-depleted bone marrow cells. Sequencing was carried out using gut tissue. Receptor source: a female BALB/c mouse given C57BL/6 T cells with graft-versus-host disease after an allogeneic hematopoietic cell transplant.

About this clone itself: The listed genes are named as in mouse. The read halts 1 residue ahead of the CDR3 end, with the missing end drawn from the germline J gene. J is TRBJ2-7 and V is TRBV15, with TRBD2 identical over 10 bases. CDR3 size: 14 residues. V lost 7 bases, J lost 2 bases, and 5 bases stayed unmatched. Germline V gene sequence: CDR1 SGHND, CDR2 FRSKSL. CDR3 DNA (partial): TGTGCCAGCAACCGAACTGGGGGGGCCTATGAACAGTAC. As protein: CASNRTGGAYEQY. The CDR3 in full is CASNRTGGAYEQYF.

In the case of this clone: Germline and genes: mouse. The read falls 1 residue short of the CDR3 end, and the missing part is taken from the germline J gene. V gene TRBV12-2 combines with J gene TRBJ2-1; 8 bases map to TRBD2. The J segment lost 0 bases and the V segment lost 0 bases, leaving 3 bases of the junction unmatched. The CDR3 runs to 16 residues. Germline V gene data show CDR1 as SGHLS and CDR2 as HYDKME. CDR3 bases read: TGTGCCAGCTCTCTCTGGGGGGGATATAACTATGCTGAGCAGTTC. Translating it yields CASSLWGGYNYAEQF. The entire CDR3 sequence reads CASSLWGGYNYAEQFF.

With regard to this clone: Mouse gene names and germline throughout. The CDR3 end lies 1 residue beyond the end of the read and is filled in from the germline J gene. The chain uses TRBV3 and TRBJ1-1, with 10 bases lining up with TRBD1. V was pared by 5 bases and J by 8 bases, with 5 bases of the junction left unmatched. The CDR3 spans 13 residues. Germline assignment: CDR1 SNHLY and CDR2 FYNGKV (reference sequence). The CDR3 DNA, read in part, is TGTGCCAGCAGCCTCCCGGGACAGGGGGAAGTCTTC. This sequence encodes CASSLPGQGEVF. The whole CDR3 sequence reads CASSLPGQGEVFF.

About this clone itself: Here the gene names and germline are mouse. The CDR3 end falls 1 residue outside the read, so it is completed with the germline J gene. The J gene is TRBJ1-5, the V gene TRBV17, with D maybe TRBD1 (5 bases). CDR3 length equals 12 residues. Trimming cost V 6 bases and J 4 bases, with 7 bases left between them. CDR1 is MNHDT and CDR2 is YYDKIL in the germline V gene. Partial CDR3 DNA: TGTGCTAGCAGGAGACAGAACCAGGCTCCGCTT. Translation gives CASRRQNQAPL. Given in full, the CDR3 is CASRRQNQAPLF.

Remarks on this clone: Gene names refer to mouse genes. The read gets to within 1 residue of the CDR3 end, and the germline J gene fills in the rest. V gene TRBV26 combines with J gene TRBJ2-3, with TRBD1 identical over 7 bases. This CDR3 spans 15 amino acids. The J segment lost 4 bases and the V segment lost 2 bases, leaving 6 bases of the junction unmatched. Germline V gene data show CDR1 as KGHPV and CDR2 as FQNQEV (reference sequence). The DNA read from the CDR3 is TGTGCCAGCAGTCTGACAGGGGCGGGTCCAGAAACGCTGTAT. This codes for CASSLTGAGPETLY. From start to end, the CDR3 is CASSLTGAGPETLYF.

This clone was observed a handful of times. The germline and genes are mouse ones. The CDR3 end falls 1 residue outside the read, so it is completed with the germline J gene. J is TRBJ1-2 and V is TRBV20; D is ambiguous. Trimming left V 3 bases short and J 2 bases short, with 13 bases between. The CDR3 sequence is 14 residues long. Germline V gene data show CDR1 as GFQATS and CDR2 as STVNSAI. This CDR3 is CGARPPGGNSDYTF. The part of the CDR3 DNA that was read is TGTGGTGCTAGACCGCCAGGCGGCAACTCCGACTACACC.

On this clone: Gene names follow the mouse nomenclature. CDR3 DNA, as far as it was read: TGTGCCAGCAGTTCAGGGGTCAACACAGAAGTCTTC. Protein sequence: CASSSGVNTEVF. The full CDR3 sequence reads CASSSGVNTEVFF. The V gene is TRBV26, the J gene TRBJ1-1; TRBD1 is a possible D gene (6 bases). Coverage ceases 1 residue before the CDR3 finishes, and the germline J gene fills in the end. V was clipped by 5 bases and J by 2 bases, with 9 bases between them. The CDR3 consists of 13 residues. Germline CDR1 KGHPV, CDR2 FQNQEV (reference sequence).

As for this clone: Germline and genes: mouse. The CDR3 extends 1 residue past the end of the read, so its final part is completed from the germline J gene. The rearrangement uses TRBV26 and TRBJ2-4, with D unclear. Germline lookup yields CDR1 KGHPV and CDR2 FQNQEV (reference sequence). The CDR3 has 12 amino acids. The ends were cut back, 3 bases at V and 3 bases at J, with 4 bases in the middle. CDR3 protein: CASSLEQNTLYF. CDR3 DNA (partial): TGTGCCAGCAGTCTCGAGCAAAACACCTTGTAC.

As for this clone: These gene names are mouse names. The read ends 1 residue early relative to the CDR3; the germline J gene fills the gap. The chain is built from TRBV3 and TRBJ2-3, with TRBD2 matching over 8 bases. Trimming removed 5 bases from V and 0 bases from J; junction bases left unmatched: 4. Germline V gene sequence: CDR1 SNHLY, CDR2 FYNGKV (reference sequence). The CDR3 length is 15 residues. The covered CDR3 bases are TGTGCCAGCAGCCTCGGGACTGGTAGTGCAGAAACGCTGTAT. Protein: CASSLGTGSAETLY. The complete CDR3 sequence is CASSLGTGSAETLYF.

With regard to this clone: The germline and genes are mouse ones. The missing CDR3 end, 1 residue past where the read stops, is filled in from the germline J gene. The genes are TRBV26 and TRBJ2-2; the D is unclear. The CDR3 contains 14 residues. V shed 6 bases and J shed 0 bases, with 8 bases lying between them. Looked up from germline, CDR1 is KGHPV and CDR2 is FQNQEV (reference sequence). The sequenced part of the CDR3 DNA is TGTGCCAGCAGGCGGGCTTCAAACACCGGGCAGCTCTAC. Amino acid sequence: CASRRASNTGQLY. The whole CDR3 protein reads CASRRASNTGQLYF.

Concerning this clone itself: Germline and genes: mouse. The read falls 1 residue short of the CDR3 end, and the missing part is taken from the germline J gene. The rearrangement uses TRBV26 and TRBJ2-4, with D perhaps TRBD2 (7 bases). V lost 7 bases to trimming and J lost 0 bases, with 14 bases between them. Germline V gives CDR1 KGHPV, CDR2 FQNQEV (reference sequence). The CDR3 covers 15 residues. The sequenced part of the CDR3 DNA is TGTGCCAGCAAGGAGGGGGGCGGGAGTCAAAACACCTTGTAC. This translates into CASKEGGGSQNTLY. The full CDR3 protein reads CASKEGGGSQNTLYF.

This clone has just one count. Gene names denote mouse genes. The CDR3 extends 1 residue past the end of the read, so its final part is completed from the germline J gene. The J gene is TRBJ2-1, the V gene TRBV20, with 9 positions matching TRBD2. CDR3 length equals 14 residues. CDR1 GFQATS and CDR2 STVNSAI come from the germline V gene. J gave up 4 bases and V 1 base, and 2 bases lay outside the gene matches. CDR3 bases read: TGTGGTGCTAGGGCTGGGGGGGTTTATGCTGAGCAGTTC. Translating it yields CGARAGGVYAEQF. The entire CDR3 is CGARAGGVYAEQFF.

Concerning this clone itself: Any gene name here is a mouse gene name. The CDR3 is cut off 1 residue early in the read; its end comes from the germline J gene. J is TRBJ2-1 and V is TRBV31; either TRBD1 or TRBD2 may supply D (5 bases each). This CDR3 is built from 15 residues. Germline V gene sequence: CDR1 GKSSPN, CDR2 SITVG. Trimming took off 0 bases at V and 0 bases at J, with 9 bases between the two ends. The CDR3 bases that were read are TGTGCCTGGAGTCTACGGGGGTTTAACTATGCTGAGCAGTTC. This sequence encodes CAWSLRGFNYAEQF. The full CDR3 protein reads CAWSLRGFNYAEQFF.

In the case of this clone: Mouse gene names and germline throughout. The CDR3 is cut off 1 residue early in the read; its end comes from the germline J gene. The chain carries TRBV26 and TRBJ2-4; 9 bases align to TRBD2. The V gene end was trimmed by 6 bases and the J gene end by 3 bases; junction bases not matched to a gene: 4. Germline V lookup: CDR1 KGHPV, CDR2 FQNQEV (reference sequence). The CDR3 extends over 14 amino acids. CDR3 bases read: TGTGCCAGCAGCCCGACTGGGGGCCAAAACACCTTGTAC. It codes for CASSPTGGQNTLY. The CDR3 reads in full as CASSPTGGQNTLYF.

On this clone: Gene names follow the mouse nomenclature. The sequenced fragment ends 1 residue before the CDR3 boundary, so the rest is inferred from the germline J gene. The chain combines TRBV24 with TRBJ1-5, with D maybe TRBD1 (5 bases). CDR3 size: 16 residues. Trimming removed 2 bases from V and 0 bases from J, with 11 bases in between. The V gene's germline CDR1 is KGHTA and CDR2 FRNEEI. The sequenced part of the CDR3 DNA is TGTGCCAGCAGTCTGCCCGACAGTTATAACAACCAGGCTCCGCTT. Translation: CASSLPDSYNNQAPL. The whole CDR3 reads CASSLPDSYNNQAPLF.

As regards this clone: Gene and germline names: mouse. CDR3 residues: CASSRQGANSDYTF. The part of the CDR3 DNA that was read is TGTGCAAGCAGCCGACAGGGGGCAAACTCCGACTACACC. The rearrangement links TRBV16 to TRBJ1-2; 9 bases align to TRBD1. With the read ending 1 residue before the CDR3 end, the germline J gene is used to fill in that end. Germline lookup yields CDR1 SGHSA and CDR2 FRNQAP. The CDR3 contains 14 residues. V shed 5 bases, J shed 0 bases, and the junction held 1 base outside the gene matches.

About this clone itself: The gene names here belong to mouse. The read stops 1 residue short of the end of the CDR3; the missing end is completed from the germline J gene. This chain connects TRBV3 to TRBJ1-1, with D unclear. This CDR3 has 15 residues. Looked up from germline, CDR1 is SNHLY and CDR2 is FYNGKV (reference sequence). The V gene lost 1 base and the J gene lost 4 bases, with 13 bases spanning the gap. CDR3 DNA, as far as it was read: TGTGCCAGCAGCTTAGAAGGCAGATCAATCACAGAAGTCTTC. This codes for CASSLEGRSITEVF. The CDR3, in full, reads CASSLEGRSITEVFF.